This T cell receptor (beta chain) was identified in a study of metastatic and nonmetastatic thyroid tumors. Background on the study: The authors compared repertoires across blood and tumor or nodule tissue from malignant and benign thyroid patients.

This clone turned up a few times. The antigen remains unidentified. All patients were untreated before thyroid surgery. Germline CDR1 and CDR2: LNHNV and YYDKDF (reference sequence). V dropped 0 bases and J dropped 7 bases, with 7 bases sitting between them. CDR3 size: 12 residues. Study-wide results and limits: Patients with malignant thyroid tumors reportedly had significantly higher TCR beta diversity than those with benign nodules, in blood and tumor.

In the study's own analysis: Between-group CDR3 differences, defined by clinicopathological status, yielded a distant-metastasis classifier for papillary thyroid cancer. TCRdb redid the clone calls on the PCR reads using MiXCR. The V and J calls and clone size come from TCRdb's table, not from the authors' own analysis. The sample yields fewer than 40,000 clones, roughly 36% seen once. The chain employs TRBV15 and TRBJ2-7; no definite D call. The specimen sequenced was tumor tissue. The sequence was collected from a female donor with papillary thyroid cancer or a benign thyroid nodule (not recorded which). Some clones in this sample may be carry-over from other donors' samples. As DNA, the CDR3 is TGTGCCACCAGCAGAGATACGACAGAGCAGTACTTC. Translation gives CATSRDTTEQYF.